This T cell receptor beta chain was documented in a study of OX40 agonist ivuxolimab in advanced cancers. Study-level information: 30% to 40% of patients had received prior checkpoint inhibitor therapy.

Comments on this clone: Its antigen remains unidentified.

Germline CDR1 is SGHVS and CDR2 is FQNEAQ. V shed 5 bases, J shed 5 bases, and the junction held 3 bases outside the gene matches. The CDR3 has 14 amino acids. TCRdb keeps only in-frame clones here, not all; method: immunoSEQ multiplex PCR. The repertoire has 60,000 to 80,000 clones, 84% of them found once; the top ten carry around 1.1%. Study findings and constraints: Some nonresponders likewise displayed low normalized T-cell clonal expansion. Among the lowest levels of clonal expansion were found in partial responders at 0.1-3.0 mg/kg.

Material: CD4+ or CD8+ T cells sorted from blood, obtained in a trial of the OX40 agonist ivuxolimab. The receptor comes from an adult with an advanced solid tumor such as melanoma, head and neck, liver or kidney cancer. V gene TRBV7-8 combines with J gene TRBJ2-2; 9 bases match TRBD1. DNA of the CDR3: TGTGCCAGCAGCCGGGACAGGGATACCGGGGAGCTGTTTTTT. Its translation: CASSRDRDTGELFF.